Shown below are 27 T cell receptor beta chains from a single sample sequenced in a study of blood T cell repertoires in COVID-19. Produced via immunoSEQ multiplex PCR; TCRdb's table is partial and in-frame only. The data show a few hundred thousand clones, approximately 88% seen once. Source material: peripheral blood. These receptors originate from a man aged 40-50 years with acute or convalescent COVID-19.

The chain uses TRBV3-1 (or the pseudogene TRBV3-2) and TRBJ2-7; possible D gene TRBD1, 5 bases. The CDR3 contains 13 residues. Germline lookup yields CDR1 LGHDT and CDR2 YNNKEL (reference sequence). Trimming removed 4 bases at V and 1 base at J, with 8 bases between. CDR3 amino acids: CASSPDSSYEQYF. CDR3 in DNA: TGTGCCAGCAGCCCCGACAGTTCCTACGAGCAGTACTTC.

This chain uses TRBV5-4 with TRBJ2-3, with a tentative D call TRBD2 (6 bases). The V end lost 1 base, the J end lost 6 bases, and 18 bases lay between the germline ends. The CDR3 consists of 16 residues. The germline CDR1 and CDR2 sequences are SGHNT and YYREEE (reference sequence). CDR3 sequence (DNA): TGTGCCAGCAGCTTGATTCCGGGACGGGAGATTGATACGCAGTATTTT. Protein: CASSLIPGREIDTQYF.

This clone turned up a few times. This sequence joins TRBV15 and TRBJ1-5; tentative D call: TRBD1 (6 bases). Germline values: CDR1 LNHNV, CDR2 YYDKDF (reference sequence). The V gene lost 6 bases and the J gene lost 4 bases, with 16 bases spanning the gap. The CDR3 loop spans 15 amino acids. The CDR3, as DNA: TGTGCCACCAGAGTCGGGGAAGGGGGAAATCAGCCCCAGCATTTT. Protein product: CATRVGEGGNQPQHF. Combining the CDR3 with reference TRBV15 and TRBJ1-5 gives the whole variable domain DAMVIQNPRYQVTQFGKPVTLSCSQTLNHNVMYWYQQKSSQAPKLLFHYYDKDFNNEADTPDNFQSRRPNTSFCFLDIRSPGLGDTAMYLCATRVGEGGNQPQHFGDGTRLSIL.

This sequence joins TRBV10-1 and TRBJ2-7, with D perhaps matching TRBD2 (5 bases). Germline assignment: CDR1 WNHNN and CDR2 SYGVQD (reference sequence). Trimming took off 1 base at V and 6 bases at J, with 10 bases between the two ends. This CDR3 contains 13 residues. DNA of the CDR3: TGCGCCAGCAGTGAGTGGGAGCTGTCCGAGCAGTACTTC. Translated: CASSEWELSEQYF.

As to this clone: Other DNA sequences within the sample encode an identical CDR3. For the CDR3, the DNA is TGTGCCAGCAGTCTCCGGGATAGGGGGAATTCACCCCTCCACTTT. Translated: CASSLRDRGNSPLHF. This sequence joins TRBV2 and TRBJ1-6, with D perhaps matching TRBD1 (6 bases). V lost 5 bases, J lost 7 bases, and 15 bases lay in between. This CDR3 comprises 15 residues. The germline V gene has CDR1 SNHLY and CDR2 FYNNEI.

The chain recombines TRBV9 with TRBJ2-1, with D possibly being TRBD2 (5 bases). V was shortened by 4 bases and J by 4 bases, with 15 bases between the two germline ends. This CDR3 has 15 amino acids. Germline V gives CDR1 SGDLS, CDR2 YYNGEE. The CDR3 reads CASSQWRSEYNEQFF. In DNA form, the CDR3 reads TGTGCCAGCAGCCAATGGAGGTCTGAATACAATGAGCAGTTCTTC.

This chain connects TRBV6-5 to TRBJ1-5; D might be TRBD1 (6 bases). The V gene lost 7 bases and the J gene lost 5 bases, with 12 bases spanning the gap. Per germline, CDR1 MNHEY and CDR2 SVGAGI. The CDR3 runs 13 residues. The CDR3 coding sequence is TGTGCCAGCACTAACAGGGTTCATCAGCCCCAGCATTTT. This sequence encodes CASTNRVHQPQHF.

The chain couples TRBV6-5 to TRBJ2-5; D uncertain. The length of the CDR3 is 11 residues. Germline assignment: CDR1 MNHEY and CDR2 SVGAGI. V was trimmed by 3 bases and J by 4 bases, leaving 3 bases between them. CDR3 DNA sequence: TGTGCCAGCAGTTATAGAGAGACCCAGTACTTC. This translates into CASSYRETQYF.

V is TRBV9 and J is TRBJ2-5; 8 bases map to TRBD2. The V and J ends lost 4 bases and 1 base, in that order; junction bases with no gene match: 9. The CDR3 spans 16 residues. From germline, CDR1 is SGDLS and CDR2 YYNGEE. DNA of the CDR3: TGTGCCAGCAGCCTAGCCGCGACTAGCGCCCAAGAGACCCAGTACTTC. Translated, it gives CASSLAATSAQETQYF. The full variable domain, rest sourced from reference TRBV9 and TRBJ2-5, is DSGVTQTPKHLITATGQRVTLRCSPRSGDLSVYWYQQSLDQGLQFLIQYYNGEERAKGNILERFSAQQFPDLHSELNLSSLELGDSALYFCASSLAATSAQETQYFGPGTRLLVL.

This clone occurred a few times. For the CDR3, the DNA is TGCGCCAGCAGCCCGGAGGCTGGTCCGAACTATGGCTACACCTTC. Translation gives CASSPEAGPNYGYTF. The V call is TRBV5-1, the J call TRBJ1-2; D gene unclear. The CDR3 spans 15 residues. V lost 4 bases, J lost 2 bases, and 15 bases lay in between. Germline assignment: CDR1 SGHRS and CDR2 YFSETQ.

CDR3 protein: CASSVGGLRQGAFF. The CDR3 region has the DNA TGTGCCAGCAGCGTTGGCGGGTTACGGCAAGGAGCTTTCTTT. This chain links TRBV9 with TRBJ1-1; no reliable D call. The length of the CDR3 is 14 residues. In germline, CDR1 is SGDLS, CDR2 YYNGEE. Trimming took 2 bases from V and 10 from J, leaving 18 bases between them.

The chain joins TRBV18 to TRBJ1-5; D call uncertain. Germline-derived CDR1 and CDR2 are KGHSH and LQKENI. The CDR3 runs 16 residues. The germline V and J ends were trimmed by 0 bases and 0 bases, with 9 bases remaining between them. DNA for the CDR3: TGTGCCAGCTCACCACCGGAGGGAAATAGCAATCAGCCCCAGCATTTT. This translates into CASSPPEGNSNQPQHF.

In this sample, this clone turned up a few times. CDR3 nucleotide sequence: TGTGCCACCACGGACAGGGGGAATTCACCCCTCCACTTT. Its protein product is CATTDRGNSPLHF. This sequence joins TRBV18 and TRBJ1-6; 10 positions agree with TRBD1. The J segment lost 7 bases and the V segment lost 10 bases, leaving 4 bases of the junction unmatched. Germline V gives CDR1 KGHSH, CDR2 LQKENI. CDR3 length: 13 amino acids.

The rearrangement links TRBV9 to TRBJ2-1; 9 nucleotides match TRBD2. V lost 4 bases and J lost 1; bases outside the gene matches: 3. The CDR3 sequence is 15 residues long. Per the germline V gene, CDR1 is SGDLS and CDR2 is YYNGEE. CDR3 sequence: CASSPSGTSYNEQFF. DNA of the CDR3: TGTGCCAGCAGCCCTAGCGGGACGTCCTACAATGAGCAGTTCTTC.

This clone has just one count. J is TRBJ1-5 and V is TRBV21-1. TRBV21-1 is a pseudogene locus. The CDR3 contains 13 residues. The CDR3 DNA sequence: TGTGCCAGCATCCGGGGGTATCTTCAGCCCCAGCATTTT. The encoded protein is CASIRGYLQPQHF.

This clone has a handful of counts. The chain carries TRBV19 and TRBJ1-5, with D hard to call. Per the germline V gene, CDR1 is LNHDA and CDR2 is SQIVND (reference sequence). Trimming removed 7 bases from V and 4 bases from J, with 17 bases in between. This CDR3 contains 15 residues. CDR3 region: CASISGGQVNQPQHF. In DNA, the CDR3 is TGTGCCAGTATATCGGGAGGGCAGGTGAATCAGCCCCAGCATTTT.

In this sample, this clone turned up once. The V and J genes are TRBV27 and TRBJ2-1; D might be TRBD1 (6 bases). The germline V gene encodes CDR1 MNHEY and CDR2 SMNVEV (reference sequence). The CDR3 spans 13 residues. Trimming removed 6 bases from V and 12 bases from J, with 18 bases in between. The CDR3 loop is CASRLTGSRGQFF. The CDR3 coding sequence is TGTGCCAGCAGACTGACAGGCAGCCGGGGGCAGTTCTTC.

The rearrangement joins TRBV4-1 to TRBJ2-1, with 16 bases that match TRBD2. Germline V gene data show CDR1 as MGHRA and CDR2 as YSYEKL. The trim removed 0 bases at V and 10 bases at J, leaving 6 bases unmatched. The CDR3 totals 17 residues. In DNA form, the CDR3 reads TGCGCCAGCAGCCAAGAGGGGACTAGCGGGGGGGCGGACGAGCAGTTCTTC. Translating it yields CASSQEGTSGGADEQFF.

The genes are TRBV28 and TRBJ1-5; possible D gene TRBD1, 6 bases. Germline V gene lookup returns CDR1 MDHEN and CDR2 SYDVKM. This CDR3 comprises 15 residues. V lost 3 bases and J 0 bases, leaving 9 bases between the germline ends. The CDR3 loop is CASSFTGNSNQPQHF. The CDR3 DNA reads TGTGCCAGCAGTTTTACAGGGAATAGCAATCAGCCCCAGCATTTT. Complete variable domain (other parts from reference TRBV28 and TRBJ1-5): DVKVTQSSRYLVKRTGEKVFLECVQDMDHENMFWYRQDPGLGLRLIYFSYDVKMKEKGDIPEGYSVSREKKERFSLILESASTNQTSMYLCASSFTGNSNQPQHFGDGTRLSIL.

This clone was detected once. The chain couples TRBV30 to TRBJ1-5, with a weak D call TRBD1 (5 bases). The germline gives CDR1 GTSNPN, CDR2 SVGIG (reference sequence). There are 13 residues in the CDR3. Trimming left V 3 bases short and J 4 bases short, with 10 bases between. In DNA, the CDR3 is TGTGCCTGGAGCGTAGGGGATAATCAGCCCCAGCATTTT. This translates into CAWSVGDNQPQHF.

This sequence joins TRBV28 and TRBJ1-2; D unresolved. V was cut by 2 bases and J by 3 bases, with 7 bases left in between. The CDR3 spans 13 residues. CDR1 is MDHEN and CDR2 is SYDVKM in the germline V gene. The CDR3 loop is CASSLGQYYGYTF. DNA for the CDR3: TGTGCCAGCAGTTTAGGGCAGTACTATGGCTACACCTTC.

In this sample, this clone turned up once. The chain joins TRBV5-3 to TRBJ1-5, with 7 bases matching TRBD1. TRBV5-3 is flagged as an ORF with uncertain function. This CDR3 spans 14 amino acids. V lost 3 bases and J lost 0; bases outside the gene matches: 0. CDR3 residues: CARSSGGSNQPQHF. The CDR3 region has the DNA TGTGCCAGAAGCTCAGGGGGTAGCAATCAGCCCCAGCATTTT.

The chain carries TRBV6-5 and TRBJ2-1; TRBD1 matches at 7 bases. The CDR3 spans 14 residues. The germline CDR1 and CDR2 sequences are MNHEY and SVGAGI. Trimming cost V 4 bases and J 3 bases; bases outside gene matches: 3. CDR3 protein: CASSFDRDYNEQFF. CDR3 nucleotides: TGTGCCAGCAGTTTCGACAGGGACTACAATGAGCAGTTCTTC.

The J gene is TRBJ1-1, the V gene TRBV14, with TRBD1 matching 7 bases. V shed 0 bases and J 0 bases; nucleotides not matched to a gene: 13. CDR1 and CDR2 from the germline V gene are SGHDN and FVKESK. This CDR3 contains 19 residues. The CDR3 region is CASSQEFVGTDLMNTEAFF. DNA for the CDR3: TGTGCCAGCAGCCAAGAGTTTGTCGGGACAGATCTCATGAACACTGAAGCTTTCTTT.

Turning to this clone: This CDR3 is also generated by other DNA sequences in the sample. The gene calls are TRBV18 and TRBJ1-3, with D tentatively TRBD1 (5 bases). Germline V CDR1 and CDR2: KGHSH, LQKENI. The V gene lost 2 bases and the J gene lost 3 bases, with 5 bases spanning the gap. CDR3 length equals 13 residues. CDR3 residues: CASSPDSGNTIYF. The CDR3 DNA follows: TGTGCCAGCTCACCAGACAGTGGAAACACCATATATTTT. The variable domain in full, with the rest retrieved from reference TRBV18 and TRBJ1-3, is NAGVMQNPRHLVRRRGQEARLRCSPMKGHSHVYWYRQLPEEGLKFMVYLQKENIIDESGMPKERFSAEFPKEGPSILRIQQVVRGDSAAYFCASSPDSGNTIYFGEGSWLTVV.

The V gene is TRBV6-2 or TRBV6-3, the J gene TRBJ2-1, with D tentatively TRBD1 (6 bases). Germline assignment: CDR1 MNHEY and CDR2 SVGEGT. This CDR3 comprises 13 residues. Trimming took off 4 bases at V and 6 bases at J, with 10 bases between the two ends. CDR3 protein: CASSSTGLNEQFF. In DNA, the CDR3 is TGTGCCAGCAGTTCTACAGGGCTCAATGAGCAGTTCTTC.

This clone came up a few times. The rearrangement uses TRBV28 and TRBJ1-4; D not certain. V was cut by 3 bases and J by 8 bases, with 7 bases left in between. The CDR3 runs to 12 residues. CDR1 is MDHEN and CDR2 is SYDVKM in the germline V gene. CDR3 residues: CASSLAEEKLFF. The CDR3 DNA follows: TGTGCCAGCAGTTTGGCAGAAGAAAAACTGTTTTTT.